This TCR beta chain was observed in a study of blood T cell repertoires in COVID-19. Overall study: Donors in the United States, Italy and Spain gave samples during acute or convalescent COVID-19. PBMCs, B-cell-depleted T cells, or T cells were the source of the cDNA or gDNA that made up the material.

Original methodology: Estimated nucleated cell counts came from reference gene primer amplification. Sequencing used immunoSEQ multiplex PCR; TCRdb keeps in-frame clones, though not all of them. V, J and clone size reflect that table, while D and trimming were determined from the DNA. The table lists about 180,000 clones, roughly 78% of them singletons. Germline-derived CDR1 and CDR2 are LGHNA and YNFKEQ. The length of the CDR3 is 14 residues. With 2 bases removed from V and 4 bases from J, the gap between germline ends came to 11 bases. This clonotype was obtained from a man between 65 and 85 years old with active or convalescent COVID-19. The sample consisted of peripheral blood. The chain carries TRBV4-2 and TRBJ2-5; D is undetermined. CDR3 loop: CASSQKFGGETQYF. The CDR3 DNA follows: TGTGCCAGCAGCCAAAAGTTCGGTGGAGAGACCCAGTACTTC.